These 24 T cell receptor beta chains were all obtained from the same sample, sequenced in a study of cytomegalovirus exposure and HLA in healthy donors. The PCR had 60 Vbeta and 13 Jbeta primers. Profiling relied on immunoSEQ multiplex PCR, and the TCRdb table lists in-frame clones only, not all of them. The sample lists roughly 130,000 clones; over 60% were seen once. The sample was PBMCs. All receptors derive from a male donor in good health and CMV-seropositive.

V is TRBV13 and J is TRBJ1-6, with 7 bases identical to TRBD1. V lost 2 bases to trimming and J lost 11 bases; unmatched junction nucleotides: 15. CDR3 length: 17 residues. CDR1 and CDR2 from the germline V gene are PRHDT and FYEKMQ (reference sequence). The chain's CDR3 is CASSLLGTGALGTPLHF. CDR3 coding DNA: TGTGCCAGCAGCTTACTAGGAACAGGGGCACTAGGGACACCCCTCCACTTT.

CDR3 nucleotide sequence: TGTGCCAGCAGCTGGGGACTAGCGGGGGGGCCCAATGAGCAGTTCTTC. Its translation: CASSWGLAGGPNEQFF. V is TRBV7-6 and J is TRBJ2-1, with 16 bases aligning to TRBD2. The CDR3 is 16 residues long. V lost 4 bases and J lost 6; bases outside the gene matches: 3. CDR1 is SGHVS and CDR2 is FNYEAQ in the germline V gene.

The J gene is TRBJ1-5, the V gene TRBV28, with D unresolved. This CDR3 spans 16 amino acids. The V end was cut by 4 bases, the J end by 2 bases, with 15 bases between. Germline CDR1 is MDHEN and CDR2 is SYDVKM. CDR3 region: CASSYFSLLGNQPQHF. The CDR3 DNA sequence: TGTGCCAGCAGTTATTTTAGCCTTCTGGGCAATCAGCCCCAGCATTTT.

The V call is TRBV6-5, the J call TRBJ1-1; tentatively, D is TRBD1 (6 bases). CDR1 MNHEY and CDR2 SVGAGI come from the germline V gene. The V end lost 5 bases, the J end lost 3 bases, and 10 bases lay between the germline ends. The CDR3 loop spans 13 amino acids. As DNA, the CDR3 is TGTGCCAGCAGTGCCGGACAGTACACTGAAGCTTTCTTT. As protein: CASSAGQYTEAFF.

The gene calls are TRBV6-4 and TRBJ2-3; 10 bases agree with TRBD2. V gave up 5 bases and J gave up 2 bases; unmatched junction bases: 7. CDR3 size: 16 residues. Germline CDR1 and CDR2: MRHNA and SNTAGT. CDR3 in amino acids: CASSKMSGGATDTQYF. DNA of the CDR3: TGTGCCAGCAGTAAGATGAGCGGGGGGGCCACAGATACGCAGTATTTT.

The chain links TRBV2 to TRBJ2-5; TRBD2 aligns across 9 bases. Germline V gene sequence: CDR1 SNHLY, CDR2 FYNNEI. The CDR3 is 14 amino acids. V trimming: 6 bases; J trimming: 5 bases; junction bases outside the gene matches: 7. CDR3 bases: TGTGCCAGCAGCGAGACTAGCGGTGGGGAGACCCAGTACTTC. Its protein is CASSETSGGETQYF. The full variable domain, its missing parts supplied by reference TRBV2 and TRBJ2-5, is EPEVTQTPSHQVTQMGQEVILRCVPISNHLYFYWYRQILGQKVEFLVSFYNNEISEKSEIFDDQFSVERPDGSNFTLKIRSTKLEDSAMYFCASSETSGGETQYFGPGTRLLVL.

The rearrangement uses TRBV2 and TRBJ2-1; the match to TRBD1 covers 8 bases. The CDR3 is made up of 13 amino acids. Trimming took 4 bases from V and 16 from J; bases not matched to a gene: 12. Per germline, CDR1 SNHLY and CDR2 FYNNEI. The CDR3 DNA reads TGTGCCAGCAGTGCGGTTGGTGGGGACAGGAACTTCTTC. This sequence encodes CASSAVGGDRNFF.

Comment on this clone: The junction departs from the called germline gene at one end, perhaps through a read error. This sequence joins TRBV4-2 and TRBJ1-2, with 7 bases matching TRBD1. The CDR3 is made up of 16 amino acids. Germline V gives CDR1 LGHNA, CDR2 YNFKEQ. The CDR3 loop is CASSQQDRTENYGYPF. The CDR3 DNA follows: TGTGCCAGCAGCCAACAGGACAGGACCGAAAACTATGGCTACCCCTTC.

This rearrangement joins TRBV11-2 to TRBJ2-3; 8 bases line up with TRBD2. After removal of 5 bases from V and 0 bases from J, the junction contained 13 bases not matched to a gene. Germline CDR1 and CDR2: SGHAT and FQNNGV. The CDR3 covers 18 residues. CDR3 region: CASSLVGLAGTSTDTQYF. CDR3 in DNA: TGTGCCAGCAGCCTAGTCGGACTAGCTGGGACTAGCACAGATACGCAGTATTTT.

This clone was observed once. The chain joins TRBV4-1 to TRBJ1-5, with unresolved D. Germline lookup yields CDR1 MGHRA and CDR2 YSYEKL. The V gene lost 1 base and the J gene lost 0 bases, with 7 bases spanning the gap. This CDR3 contains 15 residues. As DNA, the CDR3 is TGCGCCAGCAGCCAAGGGAGGAATAGCAATCAGCCCCAGCATTTT. Translated, it gives CASSQGRNSNQPQHF.

The chain couples TRBV9 to TRBJ2-1, with 10 bases aligning to TRBD1. The V gene end was trimmed by 4 bases and the J gene end by 5 bases; junction bases not matched to a gene: 3. From germline, CDR1 is SGDLS and CDR2 YYNGEE. The CDR3 loop spans 14 amino acids. CDR3 sequence reads: CASSIGTGDNEQFF. CDR3 coding DNA: TGTGCCAGCAGCATCGGGACAGGGGACAATGAGCAGTTCTTC.

The V gene is TRBV7-3, the J gene TRBJ2-3; 8 bases are shared with TRBD2. Germline lookup yields CDR1 SGHTA and CDR2 FQGTGA. V gave up 3 bases and J gave up 4 bases; unmatched junction bases: 3. The CDR3 runs to 14 residues. The CDR3 DNA sequence: TGTGCCAGCAGCTTTACGGGAGGGGCAGATACGCAGTATTTT. It yields the protein CASSFTGGADTQYF.

In the case of this clone: The same CDR3 also results from other DNA sequences found in this sample. This chain joins TRBV5-4 and TRBJ1-2; weak D call: TRBD1 (5 bases). The CDR3 has 17 amino acids. V lost 4 bases, J lost 1 base, and 20 bases lay in between. Germline CDR1 and CDR2: SGHNT and YYREEE (reference sequence). In nucleotides, the CDR3 is TGTGCCAGCAGCCCGCAAACAGGTCCAGCCCTTAACTATGGCTACACCTTC. The encoded protein is CASSPQTGPALNYGYTF. Full variable domain (outside the CDR3, taken from reference TRBV5-4 and TRBJ1-2): ETGVTQSPTHLIKTRGQQVTLRCSSQSGHNTVSWYQQALGQGPQFIFQYYREEENGRGNFPPRFSGLQFPNYSSELNVNALELDDSALYLCASSPQTGPALNYGYTFGSGTRLTVV.

This sequence joins TRBV18 and TRBJ1-6; 7 positions agree with TRBD1. Looked up from germline, CDR1 is KGHSH and CDR2 is LQKENI. The CDR3 loop spans 14 amino acids. V dropped 2 bases and J dropped 8; count of bases not matched to a gene: 3. CDR3 in DNA: TGTGCCAGCTCACCAGAGACAGGGCATTCACCCCTCCACTTT. Translated, it gives CASSPETGHSPLHF.

The V call is TRBV10-3, the J call TRBJ1-6, with D perhaps TRBD1 (6 bases). The germline V gene has CDR1 ENHRY and CDR2 SYGVKD. The V end lost 8 bases, the J end lost 2 bases, and 10 bases lay between the germline ends. This CDR3 contains 14 residues. CDR3 bases: TGTGCCATCTCAGGGACACCCTATAATTCACCCCTCCACTTT. Translation gives CAISGTPYNSPLHF.

The V call is TRBV19, the J call TRBJ2-4, with TRBD2 as a possible D gene (6 bases). The V gene's germline CDR1 is LNHDA and CDR2 SQIVND (reference sequence). There are 16 residues in the CDR3. Trimming removed 8 bases from V and 2 bases from J, with 19 bases in between. This CDR3 is CASSNLLGGTKNIQYF. As DNA, the CDR3 is TGTGCCAGTTCGAACCTGCTCGGGGGAACCAAAAACATTCAGTACTTC.

The chain couples TRBV6-5 to TRBJ2-5, with a tentative D call TRBD1 (6 bases). Germline CDR1 reads MNHEY; CDR2 reads SVGAGI. The V end lost 6 bases, the J end lost 0 bases, and 14 bases lay between the germline ends. CDR3 length equals 15 residues. CDR3 loop: CASSRGHQYQETQYF. The CDR3, as DNA: TGTGCCAGCAGCCGGGGACACCAGTACCAAGAGACCCAGTACTTC.

The V call is TRBV7-6, the J call TRBJ1-3, with 8 nucleotides matching TRBD1. This CDR3 is built from 16 residues. In germline, CDR1 is SGHVS, CDR2 FNYEAQ. Losses at the gene ends were 5 bases for V and 4 bases for J; bases not matched to a gene: 10. The DNA of the CDR3 is TGTGCCAGCAGCCTAGGCCTACAGGGGGTCGGAAACACCATATATTTT. Encoded protein: CASSLGLQGVGNTIYF.

The chain carries TRBV5-4 and TRBJ1-2; D possibly corresponds to TRBD1 (6 bases). The germline V gene has CDR1 SGHNT and CDR2 YYREEE (reference sequence). V lost 3 bases to trimming and J lost 4 bases, with 13 bases between them. This CDR3 has 14 amino acids. This CDR3 is CASSSQGWGYGYTF. In nucleotides, the CDR3 is TGTGCCAGCAGCTCACAGGGCTGGGGCTATGGCTACACCTTC.

This chain uses TRBV9 with TRBJ1-2; TRBD1 might be the D (6 bases). Germline V gene lookup returns CDR1 SGDLS and CDR2 YYNGEE. Deletions cut 3 bases from V and 5 bases from J, with 11 bases between. The CDR3 runs 13 residues. As DNA, the CDR3 is TGTGCCAGCAGCGAACAGGGAGGGTATGGCTACACCTTC. Protein product: CASSEQGGYGYTF.

V usage is TRBV5-6 and J usage is TRBJ2-3; tentatively, D is TRBD1 (6 bases). The CDR3 covers 16 residues. Looked up from germline, CDR1 is SGHDT and CDR2 is YYEEEE. V was trimmed by 1 base and J by 2 bases, leaving 14 bases between them. The CDR3 DNA follows: TGTGCCAGCAGCTTGTATGGGGGCGAGTCCACAGATACGCAGTATTTT. Translating it yields CASSLYGGESTDTQYF.

The genes are TRBV9 and TRBJ1-5, with D tentatively TRBD1 (5 bases). The germline V and J ends were trimmed by 4 bases and 2 bases, with 10 bases remaining between them. Germline V CDR1 and CDR2: SGDLS, YYNGEE. The CDR3 totals 14 residues. The CDR3 protein is CASSQGGGNQPQHF. The CDR3, as DNA: TGTGCCAGCAGCCAGGGAGGTGGCAATCAGCCCCAGCATTTT. The variable domain in full, with the rest retrieved from reference TRBV9 and TRBJ1-5, is DSGVTQTPKHLITATGQRVTLRCSPRSGDLSVYWYQQSLDQGLQFLIQYYNGEERAKGNILERFSAQQFPDLHSELNLSSLELGDSALYFCASSQGGGNQPQHFGDGTRLSIL.

The chain combines TRBV29-1 with TRBJ1-2; TRBD1 might be the D (5 bases). With 4 bases removed from V and 8 bases from J, the gap between germline ends came to 11 bases. CDR1 and CDR2 from the germline V gene are SQVTM and ANQGSEA. The CDR3 covers 11 residues. This CDR3 reads CSVASGAGYTF. The CDR3 coding sequence is TGCAGCGTTGCGTCTGGGGCCGGCTACACCTTC.

This clone was counted once. This rearrangement joins TRBV7-6 to TRBJ2-7; 7 nucleotides agree with TRBD1. This CDR3 contains 14 residues. Looked up from germline, CDR1 is SGHVS and CDR2 is FNYEAQ. With V trimmed by 6 bases and J by 2 bases, 7 bases remained unmatched. The CDR3 coding sequence is TGTGCCAGCAGACCTACGGGACAGACCTACGAGCAGTACTTC. This codes for CASRPTGQTYEQYF.